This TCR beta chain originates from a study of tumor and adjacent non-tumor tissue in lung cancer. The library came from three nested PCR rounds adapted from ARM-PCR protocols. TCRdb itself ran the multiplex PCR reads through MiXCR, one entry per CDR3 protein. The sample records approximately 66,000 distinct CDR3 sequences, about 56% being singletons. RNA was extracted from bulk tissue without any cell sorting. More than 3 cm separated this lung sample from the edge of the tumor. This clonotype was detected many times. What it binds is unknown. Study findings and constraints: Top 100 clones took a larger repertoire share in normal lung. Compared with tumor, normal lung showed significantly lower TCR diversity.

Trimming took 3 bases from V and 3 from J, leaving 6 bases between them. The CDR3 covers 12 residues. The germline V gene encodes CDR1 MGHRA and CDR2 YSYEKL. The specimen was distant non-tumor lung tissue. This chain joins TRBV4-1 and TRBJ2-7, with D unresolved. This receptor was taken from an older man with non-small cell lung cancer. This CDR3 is CASSHAGYEQYF. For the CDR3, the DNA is TGCGCCAGCAGCCACGCCGGCTACGAGCAGTACTTC.